This T cell receptor (beta chain) was captured in a study of human thymus T cells. Study-level findings and limits: Related work showed strongly overlapping thymic repertoires across unrelated individuals. Repertoires sampled from thymus and blood appeared biased in V and J gene usage.

Points on this clone: What it binds is not known.

This CDR3 is 18 amino acids long. Germline lookup yields CDR1 SGHTA and CDR2 FQGNSA. The V and J ends lost 0 bases and 2 bases, in that order; junction bases with no gene match: 11. Sequencing was performed with immunoSEQ multiplex PCR; in TCRdb, only in-frame clones are kept and a portion is missing. The sample includes fewer than 85,000 clones, 95% of them seen just once. From resections taken during corrective heart surgery, the thymus tissue was obtained. Samples came from healthy Finnish infants during open corrective cardiac surgery. The chain is built from TRBV7-2 and TRBJ2-7; TRBD2 matches 9 bases. This receptor was taken from a girl under two years old with a congenital heart defect but otherwise immunologically healthy. Sequenced material: thymus tissue. The CDR3, as DNA: TGTGCCAGCAGCTTAGCTAGCGGGAGTGGGACTCCCACCTACGAGCAGTACTTC. This encodes CASSLASGSGTPTYEQYF.